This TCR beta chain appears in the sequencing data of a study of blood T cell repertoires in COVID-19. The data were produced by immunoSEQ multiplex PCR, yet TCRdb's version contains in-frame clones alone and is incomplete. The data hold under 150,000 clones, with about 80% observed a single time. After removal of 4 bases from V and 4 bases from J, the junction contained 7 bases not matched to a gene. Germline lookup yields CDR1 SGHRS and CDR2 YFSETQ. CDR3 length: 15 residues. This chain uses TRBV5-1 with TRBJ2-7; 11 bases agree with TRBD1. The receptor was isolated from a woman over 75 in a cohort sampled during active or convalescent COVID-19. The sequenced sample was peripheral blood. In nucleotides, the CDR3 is TGCGCCAGCAGCCTAGGGACAGGGGGAATTTACGAGCAGTACGTC. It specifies CASSLGTGGIYEQYV.